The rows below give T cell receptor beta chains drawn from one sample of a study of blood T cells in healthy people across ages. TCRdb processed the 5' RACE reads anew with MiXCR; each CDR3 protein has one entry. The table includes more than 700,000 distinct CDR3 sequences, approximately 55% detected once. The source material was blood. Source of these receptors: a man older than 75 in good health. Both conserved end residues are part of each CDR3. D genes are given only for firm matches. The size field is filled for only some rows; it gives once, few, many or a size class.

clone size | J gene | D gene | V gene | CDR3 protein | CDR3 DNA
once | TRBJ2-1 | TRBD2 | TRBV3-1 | CASSLLVAGRYNEQFF | TGTGCCAGCAGCCTCCTGGTAGCGGGCCGATACAATGAGCAGTTCTTC
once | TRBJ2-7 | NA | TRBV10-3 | CAIRAGSEQYF | TGTGCCATCAGAGCCGGGTCCGAGCAGTACTTC
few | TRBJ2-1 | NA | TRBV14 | CASSQLSGRDLRNEQFF | TGTGCCAGCAGCCAGCTAAGCGGGCGGGACCTAAGAAATGAGCAGTTCTTC
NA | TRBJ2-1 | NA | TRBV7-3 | CASSLLGQQPGGNEQFF | TGTGCCAGCAGCTTATTGGGGCAACAACCTGGTGGCAATGAGCAGTTCTTC
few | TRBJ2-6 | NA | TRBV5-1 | CASSLGQGIVLTF | TGCGCCAGCAGCTTGGGGCAGGGAATCGTCCTGACTTTC
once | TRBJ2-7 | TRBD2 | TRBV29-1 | CSVGQSGSSYNEQYF | TGCAGCGTTGGTCAGAGCGGGAGCTCCTACAATGAGCAGTACTTC
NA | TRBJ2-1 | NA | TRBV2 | CASSDYGRHEQFF | TGTGCCAGCAGTGATTACGGGCGTCATGAGCAGTTCTTC
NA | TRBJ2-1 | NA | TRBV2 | CASIKARPYNEQFF | TGTGCCAGCATCAAAGCCAGACCGTACAATGAGCAGTTCTTC
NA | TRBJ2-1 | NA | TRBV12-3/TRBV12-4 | CASSPGGARYNEQFF | TGTGCCAGCAGTCCCGGGGGAGCGAGGTACAATGAGCAGTTCTTC
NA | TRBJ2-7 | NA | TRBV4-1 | CASSHTGSVYEQYF | TGCGCCAGCAGCCATACAGGATCCGTCTACGAGCAGTACTTC